This T cell receptor beta chain appears in the sequencing data of a study of beta chain features in type 1 diabetes. Every bit of the isolated RNA underwent reverse transcription, so sequencing read expressed TCRB transcripts. Read counts averaged roughly 3.5 million for samples of naive, central memory and regulatory T cells. Clones were sequenced by immunoSEQ multiplex PCR, and TCRdb holds only the in-frame ones, with some missing. The sample lists roughly 500,000 clones, about an eighth occurring once. One heparinised draw of blood, averaging roughly 0.12 L, came from each donor. Markers CD45RO/CCR7/CD25/CD127/CD95/CD27 served to sort CD4+ naive, central memory, regulatory and stem cell-like memory cells. The sequencing sample was made of naive CD4+ T cells from blood. This receptor was identified in a woman younger than 35 in good health.

CDR3 region: CASRASGSTDTQYF. The CDR3, as DNA: TGTGCCAGTAGGGCTAGCGGTAGCACAGATACGCAGTATTTT. The chain recombines TRBV19 with TRBJ2-3; TRBD2 agrees at 7 bases. The trim removed 6 bases at V and 0 bases at J, leaving 3 bases unmatched. The germline V gene encodes CDR1 LNHDA and CDR2 SQIVND (reference sequence). The CDR3 contains 14 residues. Looking up the rest from reference TRBV19 and TRBJ2-3 gives the full variable domain: DGGITQSPKYLFRKEGQNVTLSCEQNLNHDAMYWYRQDPGQGLRLIYYSQIVNDFQKGDIAEGYSVSREKKESFPLTVTSAQKNPTAFYLCASRASGSTDTQYFGPGTRLTVL.